This TCR beta chain was recovered during a study of response to subunit inactivated influenza vaccine. Broader study findings: It was suggested by the authors that few new T cells are recruited by each seasonal influenza vaccination.

This clonotype was seen only a few times. As yet, its antigen is unknown. TCRdb itself ran the RT-PCR reads through MiXCR, one entry per CDR3 protein. The sample holds 450,000 to 600,000 distinct CDR3 sequences, approximately 7.7% seen once. The clonotype was recovered from a man aged 50 to 75 who received an inactivated influenza vaccine. The input for sequencing was PBMCs from blood, taken around 25 months after vaccination.

The CDR3 loop reads CSARDEDRANTGELFF. The CDR3 coding sequence is TGCAGTGCTAGAGATGAGGACAGGGCGAACACCGGGGAGCTGTTTTTT. This chain links TRBV20-1 with TRBJ2-2; 8 bases agree with TRBD1. The J segment lost 0 bases and the V segment lost 0 bases, leaving 3 bases of the junction unmatched. This CDR3 comprises 16 residues. In germline, CDR1 is DFQATT, CDR2 SNEGSKA (reference sequence).